The source of this TCR beta chain is a study of spatial heterogeneity in lung cancer. Time point noted: sample taken at primary tumor resection. Sequencing of whole RNA from tumor, nontumor lung or frozen PBMC involved no sorting. One entry per CDR3 protein, called by TCRdb with MiXCR from the 5' RACE reads. The data hold 15,000 or so distinct CDR3 sequences, with approximately 7.5% observed a single time. Germline CDR1 SEHNR, CDR2 FQNEAQ (reference sequence). V was pared by 5 bases and J by 6 bases, with 26 bases between. This CDR3 has 18 amino acids. This clonotype appeared many times. This clonotype was sampled from a female donor with early-stage non-small cell lung cancer. Sample: PBMCs, taken at surgery. The chain recombines TRBV7-9 with TRBJ2-1, with TRBD2 as a possible D gene (7 bases). The CDR3 sequence: CASSDLRGGGIRSNEQFF. In nucleotides, the CDR3 is TGTGCCAGCAGCGATCTTCGCGGGGGCGGGATTCGCTCCAATGAGCAGTTCTTC.